A single sample is the source of the 31 T cell receptor beta chains below, sequenced in a study of CD8+ T cells in alopecia areata. Isolated RNA was reverse transcribed into cDNA used as the sequencing template. Profiled with immunoSEQ multiplex PCR; TCRdb holds only in-frame clones, not every one. The sample carries about 110,000 clones, approximately 59% recorded once. Sequencing was performed on CD8+ T cells sorted from blood. Every receptor here comes from a human donor in good health.

The V gene is TRBV15, the J gene TRBJ2-4; weak D call: TRBD1 (5 bases). The V gene's germline CDR1 is LNHNV and CDR2 YYDKDF (reference sequence). The V and J ends lost 4 bases and 0 bases respectively, with 13 bases between them. This CDR3 has 16 amino acids. CDR3 sequence: CATSNIDSIAKNIQYF. Here the CDR3 DNA reads TGTGCCACCAGCAATATCGACAGTATAGCCAAAAACATTCAGTACTTC.

The chain joins TRBV13 to TRBJ1-6; D is ambiguous. The germline V gene encodes CDR1 PRHDT and CDR2 FYEKMQ (reference sequence). The V gene lost 5 bases and the J gene lost 4 bases, with 12 bases spanning the gap. This CDR3 comprises 15 residues. The CDR3 is CASSILVDYNSPLHF. CDR3 in DNA: TGTGCCAGCAGCATTCTCGTCGATTATAATTCACCCCTCCACTTT.

The chain has TRBV7-9 and TRBJ2-5, with D tentatively TRBD1 (6 bases). The ends were cut back, 6 bases at V and 3 bases at J, with 8 bases in the middle. Germline V gene sequence: CDR1 SEHNR, CDR2 FQNEAQ (reference sequence). This CDR3 contains 12 residues. Here the CDR3 DNA reads TGTGCCAGCAGTTACAGGGAAGAGACCCAGTACTTC. Its protein product is CASSYREETQYF.

A remark on this clone: An end of the junction differs from the germline gene, which may be a read error. This chain uses TRBV7-7 with TRBJ2-7, with 7 bases fitting TRBD2. Germline CDR1 reads SSHAT; CDR2 reads FNYEAQ (reference sequence). The CDR3 loop spans 15 amino acids. The CDR3 here is CASSLTSHYHSEQYF. Written as DNA, the CDR3 is TGTGCTAGCAGCCTGACTAGCCATTACCATTCCGAGCAGTACTTC.

The chain employs TRBV25-1 and TRBJ1-2; possibly TRBD1 for D (5 bases). This CDR3 has 13 residues. The V end lost 6 bases, the J end lost 2 bases, and 10 bases lay between the germline ends. Germline V gene data show CDR1 as MGHDK and CDR2 as SYGVNS. CDR3 DNA sequence: TGTGCCAGCAGCTTTACAGGAAACTATGGCTACACCTTC. Translated: CASSFTGNYGYTF.

The chain combines TRBV30 with TRBJ2-5, with D uncertain. Germline-derived CDR1 and CDR2 are GTSNPN and SVGIG (reference sequence). CDR3 length: 11 amino acids. V lost 0 bases and J 5 bases, leaving 4 bases between the germline ends. The CDR3: CAWSVEETQYF. In DNA, the CDR3 is TGTGCCTGGAGTGTAGAGGAGACCCAGTACTTC.

The rearrangement uses TRBV7-6 and TRBJ2-1; D possibly matches TRBD1 or TRBD2 (6 bases each). CDR3 size: 15 residues. V shed 4 bases and J shed 6 bases, with 16 bases lying between them. Germline V gives CDR1 SGHVS, CDR2 FNYEAQ. The CDR3 sequence is CASSSTGWGVNEQFF. Written as DNA, the CDR3 is TGTGCCAGCAGCTCAACAGGGTGGGGGGTCAATGAGCAGTTCTTC. The variable domain in full, with the rest retrieved from reference TRBV7-6 and TRBJ2-1, is GAGVSQSPRYKVTKRGQDVALRCDPISGHVSLYWYRQALGQGPEFLTYFNYEAQQDKSGLPNDRFSAERPEGSISTLTIQRTEQRDSAMYRCASSSTGWGVNEQFFGPGTRLTVL.

This chain uses TRBV13 with TRBJ2-3, with D unresolved. The CDR3 totals 15 residues. CDR1 is PRHDT and CDR2 is FYEKMQ in the germline V gene (reference sequence). Between the trimmed V and J ends, which lost 4 bases and 2 bases, there was a span of 13 bases. CDR3 sequence: CASSSHPTYTDTQYF. CDR3 DNA sequence: TGTGCCAGCAGCTCCCATCCCACCTACACAGATACGCAGTATTTT.

CDR3 residues: CSVSQNADEQYF. The CDR3 DNA is TGCAGCGTTAGCCAGAACGCGGACGAGCAGTACTTC. The genes are TRBV29-1 and TRBJ2-7, with D unresolved. Trimming removed 5 bases from V and 5 bases from J, with 13 bases in between. The germline CDR1 and CDR2 sequences are SQVTM and ANQGSEA. The CDR3 runs 12 residues.

This clone was detected only a few times. V usage is TRBV30 and J usage is TRBJ2-6, with 10 bases identical to TRBD1. CDR1 is GTSNPN and CDR2 is SVGIG in the germline V gene (reference sequence). This CDR3 has 17 residues. The V and J ends lost 3 bases and 3 bases, in that order; junction bases with no gene match: 8. CDR3 sequence: CAWSPTGGEGGANVLTF. The CDR3 nucleotides are TGTGCCTGGAGCCCGACAGGGGGCGAGGGTGGGGCCAACGTCCTGACTTTC. Variable domain in full (rest from reference TRBV30 and TRBJ2-6): SQTIHQWPATLVQPVGSPLSLECTVEGTSNPNLYWYRQAAGRGLQLLFYSVGIGQISSEVPQNLSASRPQDRQFILSSKKLLLSDSGFYLCAWSPTGGEGGANVLTFGAGSRLTVL.

This chain uses TRBV6-1 with TRBJ2-2, with D perhaps being TRBD1 or TRBD2 (6 bases each). The CDR3 sequence is 16 residues long. Per germline, CDR1 MNHNS and CDR2 SASEGT. V dropped 3 bases and J dropped 5 bases, with 16 bases sitting between them. CDR3 in amino acids: CASSDFRGTLTGELFF. CDR3 nucleotide sequence: TGTGCCAGCAGTGATTTCCGCGGGACACTTACCGGGGAGCTGTTTTTT.

A few counts support this clone. This rearrangement joins TRBV27 to TRBJ1-2; 9 bases are shared with TRBD1. The CDR3 runs 15 residues. Trimming at V came to 8 bases and at J to 8 bases, leaving 15 bases not matched to a gene. Germline-derived CDR1 and CDR2 are MNHEY and SMNVEV (reference sequence). This CDR3 reads CASFSPGQGLEGYTF. CDR3 nucleotide sequence: TGTGCCAGCTTCTCACCGGGACAGGGCCTGGAGGGCTACACCTTC.

The chain carries TRBV29-1 and TRBJ2-1; 12 bases agree with TRBD2. The CDR3 contains 15 residues. Germline V gene data show CDR1 as SQVTM and CDR2 as ANQGSEA. V lost 5 bases, J lost 6 bases, and 8 bases stayed unmatched. CDR3 sequence reads: CSVPPTSGGINEQFF. CDR3 coding DNA: TGCAGCGTTCCTCCGACTAGCGGGGGCATCAATGAGCAGTTCTTC.

This clone has just a few counts. The rearrangement links TRBV29-1 to TRBJ2-1, with D maybe TRBD1 (6 bases). The CDR3 consists of 14 residues. Germline V lookup: CDR1 SQVTM, CDR2 ANQGSEA. The V end was cut by 2 bases, the J end by 0 bases, with 8 bases between. CDR3: CSVETGSSYNEQFF. For the CDR3, the DNA is TGCAGCGTTGAAACAGGGAGCTCCTACAATGAGCAGTTCTTC.

A remark on this clone: The same CDR3 can be traced to other DNA sequences in this sample. The J gene is TRBJ2-1, the V gene TRBV7-9, with D uncertain. This CDR3 has 12 residues. Germline lookup yields CDR1 SEHNR and CDR2 FQNEAQ (reference sequence). V was pared by 2 bases and J by 4 bases, with 3 bases between. CDR3 bases: TGTGCCAGCAGCTTATCTTACAATGAGCAGTTCTTC. It translates to CASSLSYNEQFF.

The chain employs TRBV6-5 and TRBJ1-4, with D hard to call. The ends were cut back, 2 bases at V and 5 bases at J, with 6 bases in the middle. The CDR3 extends over 13 amino acids. Germline CDR1 and CDR2: MNHEY and SVGAGI. The CDR3: CASSYRENEKLFF. For the CDR3, the DNA is TGTGCCAGCAGTTACAGGGAGAATGAAAAACTGTTTTTT.

This clone was counted between two and nine times. J is TRBJ2-4 and V is TRBV28; D gene uncertain. The V and J ends lost 6 bases and 7 bases respectively, with 4 bases between them. The CDR3 runs to 10 residues. Germline-derived CDR1 and CDR2 are MDHEN and SYDVKM. The CDR3 protein is CASSYNIQYF. CDR3 nucleotide sequence: TGTGCCAGCAGCTATAACATTCAGTACTTC.

About this clone: Its ends do not fully match the called genes, so a read error is possible. The CDR3, as DNA: TGTGCCAGCAGTGAAGCTTACGGGGTATCCCTCGGGTTT. Its protein is CASSEAYGVSLGF. V gene TRBV2 combines with J gene TRBJ1-3; D is unresolved. Germline values: CDR1 SNHLY, CDR2 FYNNEI. The CDR3 has 13 amino acids.

V gene TRBV6-5 combines with J gene TRBJ2-2; 8 bases fit TRBD2. In germline, CDR1 is MNHEY, CDR2 SVGAGI. The V and J ends lost 7 bases and 0 bases, in that order; junction bases with no gene match: 1. This CDR3 comprises 14 residues. CDR3 loop: CASIAGTNTGELFF. CDR3 in DNA: TGTGCCAGCATAGCGGGGACGAACACCGGGGAGCTGTTTTTT.

The genes are TRBV2 and TRBJ1-1, with D perhaps TRBD1 (6 bases). This CDR3 spans 14 amino acids. Trimming removed 7 bases at V and 4 bases at J, with 16 bases between. Germline values: CDR1 SNHLY, CDR2 FYNNEI. For the CDR3, the DNA is TGTGCCAGCAACAAAGGGGGGGTGAGCACTGAAGCTTTCTTT. Amino acid sequence: CASNKGGVSTEAFF.

The CDR3 DNA sequence: TGTGCCAGCAGCTGGGGACTCCATGGGGGAGATACGCAGTATTTT. This codes for CASSWGLHGGDTQYF. V usage is TRBV7-9 and J usage is TRBJ2-3; a weak D match, TRBD2 (6 bases). CDR1 and CDR2 (germline): SEHNR, FQNEAQ (reference sequence). Trimming removed 4 bases at V and 5 bases at J, with 16 bases between. This CDR3 region has 15 residues. Variable domain in full (rest from reference TRBV7-9 and TRBJ2-3): DTGVSQNPRHKITKRGQNVTFRCDPISEHNRLYWYRQTLGQGPEFLTYFQNEAQLEKSRLLSDRFSAERPKGSFSTLEIQRTEQGDSAMYLCASSWGLHGGDTQYFGPGTRLTVL.

This clone appeared a few times. V gene TRBV28 combines with J gene TRBJ2-3, with a possible D match to TRBD1 (6 bases). Per germline, CDR1 MDHEN and CDR2 SYDVKM. CDR3 length: 12 residues. With 5 bases removed from V and 5 bases from J, the gap between germline ends came to 8 bases. For the CDR3, the DNA is TGTGCCAGCAGTCCACAGGGAGATACGCAGTATTTT. Amino acid sequence: CASSPQGDTQYF.

The chain couples TRBV4-1 to TRBJ2-7; 9 nucleotides match TRBD1. This CDR3 region has 16 residues. The germline gives CDR1 MGHRA, CDR2 YSYEKL. After removal of 4 bases from V and 5 bases from J, the junction contained 12 bases not matched to a gene. CDR3 DNA: TGCGCCAGCAGCCCTCACCCTAACAGGGGGCTGAACGAGCAGTACTTC. Translated, it gives CASSPHPNRGLNEQYF.

This sequence joins TRBV2 and TRBJ1-4, with D tentatively TRBD1 (6 bases). The CDR3 runs to 12 residues. Germline CDR1 and CDR2: SNHLY and FYNNEI. Trimming took off 8 bases at V and 5 bases at J, with 9 bases between the two ends. CDR3 region: CASGQGNEKLFF. The CDR3 DNA sequence: TGTGCCAGCGGGCAGGGGAATGAAAAACTGTTTTTT.

A few counts support this clone. The V and J genes are TRBV28 and TRBJ2-1; D is possibly TRBD2 (6 bases). Germline V lookup: CDR1 MDHEN, CDR2 SYDVKM. This CDR3 is 16 amino acids long. Trimming removed 2 bases at V and 2 bases at J, with 13 bases between. The CDR3 is CASSLGWRGAYNEQFF. The CDR3 nucleotides read TGTGCCAGCAGTTTAGGGTGGCGGGGTGCCTACAATGAGCAGTTCTTC. The full variable domain, completed using reference TRBV28 and TRBJ2-1, is DVKVTQSSRYLVKRTGEKVFLECVQDMDHENMFWYRQDPGLGLRLIYFSYDVKMKEKGDIPEGYSVSREKKERFSLILESASTNQTSMYLCASSLGWRGAYNEQFFGPGTRLTVL.

The V gene is TRBV5-1, the J gene TRBJ2-7; TRBD1 matches at 10 bases. The CDR3 spans 16 residues. V shed 4 bases and J 0 bases; nucleotides not matched to a gene: 7. Germline CDR1 SGHRS, CDR2 YFSETQ. CDR3 nucleotide sequence: TGCGCCAGCAGCCCGCCCGGGACAGGGGCCTCCTACGAGCAGTACTTC. Its translation is CASSPPGTGASYEQYF.

The chain links TRBV5-1 to TRBJ2-7, with 9 bases identical to TRBD2. Losses at the gene ends were 4 bases for V and 4 bases for J; bases not matched to a gene: 6. Germline CDR1 is SGHRS and CDR2 is YFSETQ. The CDR3 has 14 amino acids. The CDR3 sequence: CASSGTSPLYEQYF. CDR3 DNA: TGCGCCAGCAGCGGGACTAGCCCCCTGTACGAGCAGTACTTC. The variable domain in full, with the rest retrieved from reference TRBV5-1 and TRBJ2-7, is KAGVTQTPRYLIKTRGQQVTLSCSPISGHRSVSWYQQTPGQGLQFLFEYFSETQRNKGNFPGRFSGRQFSNSRSEMNVSTLELGDSALYLCASSGTSPLYEQYFGPGTRLTVT.

This chain joins TRBV30 and TRBJ2-2; D gene uncertain. Germline CDR1 and CDR2: GTSNPN and SVGIG (reference sequence). V was cut by 4 bases and J by 0 bases, with 6 bases left in between. The CDR3 extends over 13 amino acids. The CDR3 nucleotides are TGTGCCTGGATACAGCCGAACACCGGGGAGCTGTTTTTT. It encodes CAWIQPNTGELFF.

The chain is built from TRBV29-1 and TRBJ1-3; D perhaps matches TRBD1 (5 bases). The germline V gene encodes CDR1 SQVTM and CDR2 ANQGSEA. Trimming left V 2 bases short and J 4 bases short, with 21 bases between. CDR3 size: 17 residues. CDR3 in amino acids: CSVETFRSRVSGNTIYF. CDR3 nucleotides: TGCAGCGTTGAAACCTTCCGGAGCAGGGTCTCCGGAAACACCATATATTTT.

This clone was observed a few times. The chain recombines TRBV6-1 with TRBJ2-4, with TRBD1 as a possible D gene (6 bases). With 5 bases removed from V and 0 bases from J, the gap between germline ends came to 8 bases. Per germline, CDR1 MNHNS and CDR2 SASEGT. The CDR3 is made up of 14 amino acids. The CDR3 region is CASSTGIAKNIQYF. DNA for the CDR3: TGTGCCAGCAGTACAGGGATAGCCAAAAACATTCAGTACTTC.

CDR3 region: CASRAPYGETQYF. CDR3 coding DNA: TGTGCCAGCAGGGCTCCTTACGGGGAGACCCAGTACTTC. This sequence joins TRBV27 and TRBJ2-5; D gene uncertain. The CDR3 has 13 amino acids. From germline, CDR1 is MNHEY and CDR2 SMNVEV (reference sequence). V was clipped by 6 bases and J by 5 bases, with 13 bases between them.